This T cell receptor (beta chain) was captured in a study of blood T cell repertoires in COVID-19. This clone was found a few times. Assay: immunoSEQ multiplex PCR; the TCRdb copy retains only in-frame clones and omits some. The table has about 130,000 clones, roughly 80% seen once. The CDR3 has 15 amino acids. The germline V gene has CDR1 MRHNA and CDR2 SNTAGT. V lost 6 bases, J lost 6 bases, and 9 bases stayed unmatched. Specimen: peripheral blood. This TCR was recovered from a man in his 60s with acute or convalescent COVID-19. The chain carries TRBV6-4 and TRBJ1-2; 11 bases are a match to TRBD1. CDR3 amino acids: CASSRNPGQGDGYTF. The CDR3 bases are TGTGCCAGCAGCCGAAACCCGGGACAGGGGGATGGCTACACCTTC.